One sample yielded the 9 T cell receptor beta chains listed below, sequenced in a study of blood T cell repertoires in COVID-19. TCRdb's copy holds only in-frame clones and misses some; the assay was immunoSEQ multiplex PCR. Seen here are 200,000 to 250,000 clones, 75% to 85% observed once, and the top ten hold over 1%. Sequenced material: peripheral blood. Receptor source: a woman in her thirties with COVID-19, enrolled during active disease.

This chain joins TRBV5-4 and TRBJ2-4; 9 nucleotides line up with TRBD2. Losses at the gene ends were 2 bases for V and 2 bases for J; bases not matched to a gene: 8. From germline, CDR1 is SGHNT and CDR2 YYREEE (reference sequence). CDR3 length: 17 amino acids. CDR3 bases: TGTGCCAGCAGCTTATTGGATAGCGGGAGATCCAAAAACATTCAGTACTTC. Its protein product is CASSLLDSGRSKNIQYF.

Details on this clone: The sample holds other DNA sequences that translate to the same CDR3. The chain recombines TRBV19 with TRBJ1-2; D not certain. V lost 1 base and J lost 1, with 7 bases in between. The CDR3 runs to 14 residues. The germline gives CDR1 LNHDA, CDR2 SQIVND (reference sequence). The CDR3 region is CASSIVGGNYGYTF. The CDR3 DNA reads as TGTGCCAGTAGTATAGTCGGCGGTAACTATGGCTACACCTTC.

CDR3 bases: TGTGCCAGCAGCCAAGCTGTAGGGCTAGCGGGCTACGAGCAGTACTTC. It encodes CASSQAVGLAGYEQYF. The V call is TRBV3-1 (or the pseudogene TRBV3-2), the J call TRBJ2-7; 8 nucleotides align to TRBD2. Trimming took 1 base from V and 3 from J; bases not matched to a gene: 8. The CDR3 runs 16 residues. Per the germline V gene, CDR1 is LGHDT and CDR2 is YNNKEL (reference sequence).

CDR3 nucleotide sequence: TGTGCCAGCAGTTTAGTCAGGGGAGAGACCCAGTACTTC. Translating gives CASSLVRGETQYF. The chain links TRBV27 to TRBJ2-5, with TRBD1 as a possible D gene (6 bases). Deletions cut 2 bases from V and 4 bases from J, with 8 bases between. The CDR3 is 13 amino acids. Looked up from germline, CDR1 is MNHEY and CDR2 is SMNVEV (reference sequence).

This sequence joins TRBV11-1 and TRBJ2-4; 7 positions agree with TRBD1. V trimming: 8 bases; J trimming: 2 bases; junction bases outside the gene matches: 9. CDR1 SGHAT and CDR2 FQDESV come from the germline V gene (reference sequence). The CDR3 covers 15 residues. CDR3 nucleotides: TGTGCCAGCCGACGGACAGGAGCGCCCAAAAACATTCAGTACTTC. This sequence encodes CASRRTGAPKNIQYF.

CDR3 nucleotides: TGTGCCAGCAGTTTACTTGGGACAGGGAACTACGAGCAGTACTTC. Translated: CASSLLGTGNYEQYF. The chain employs TRBV28 and TRBJ2-7; TRBD1 matches 9 bases. Per germline, CDR1 MDHEN and CDR2 SYDVKM. The junction had 5 bases not matched to a gene; V was cut back by 2 bases and J by 3 bases. The CDR3 extends over 15 amino acids.

The V and J genes are TRBV4-3 and TRBJ2-7, with 8 bases that match TRBD1. This CDR3 comprises 15 residues. The trim removed 4 bases at V and 5 bases at J, leaving 10 bases unmatched. The germline CDR1 and CDR2 sequences are LGHNA and YSLEER. The CDR3 region has the DNA TGCGCCAGCAGCCCCACCCGGACAGGGACCAACGAGCAGTACTTC. Residues: CASSPTRTGTNEQYF.

The chain links TRBV5-4 to TRBJ2-7, with D perhaps matching TRBD1 (5 bases). The CDR3 length is 15 residues. V was pared by 0 bases and J by 3 bases, with 13 bases between. Germline lookup yields CDR1 SGHNT and CDR2 YYREEE (reference sequence). Here the CDR3 DNA reads TGTGCCAGCAGCTTGGGGCAGGGAAGTATCTACGAGCAGTACTTC. Translating gives CASSLGQGSIYEQYF.

The chain carries TRBV27 and TRBJ1-5; D is possibly TRBD1 (5 bases). This CDR3 is 15 amino acids long. The V and J ends lost 3 bases and 7 bases respectively, with 16 bases between them. Germline CDR1 is MNHEY and CDR2 is SMNVEV (reference sequence). The CDR3 region has the DNA TGTGCCAGCAGTTTCAGCCGTATGGGGGGACAGCCCCAGCATTTT. The encoded protein is CASSFSRMGGQPQHF.